The source of this T cell receptor beta chain is a study of a mutant IDH1 vaccine in newly diagnosed glioma. Study details: Treated patients comprised 62.5% males and about 40% females, mean age approximately 38 years.

Study-wide points: Of the patients, 93.3% had vaccine-induced immune responses.

As to time point: week 5, during vaccination. A 20-mer mutant IDH1 peptide at 300 ug was injected subcutaneously with topical imiquimod. As concerns this clone: Its antigen is undetermined.

This CDR3 is built from 16 residues. The V gene lost 0 bases and the J gene lost 0 bases, with 12 bases spanning the gap. CDR1 GTSNPN and CDR2 SVGIG come from the germline V gene (reference sequence). Profiled with immunoSEQ multiplex PCR; TCRdb holds only in-frame clones, not every one. In the table there are approximately 61,000 clones, roughly four fifths of which are singletons. The chain uses TRBV30 and TRBJ2-4; D gene uncertain. This receptor was obtained from a woman aged 50 to 60 with glioma. This sample comprised PBMCs, obtained from a glioma patient whose treatment included an IDH1 peptide vaccine. CDR3 residues: CAWSVRSALAKNIQYF. DNA for the CDR3: TGTGCCTGGAGTGTACGGTCAGCATTAGCCAAAAACATTCAGTACTTC.